Below, one TCR beta chain is given with its context. The antigen is not known. RNA transcripts were the template for amplifying TCR beta CDR3 regions. An initial round of RT-PCR targeting the TCR CDR3 relied on the HTBI primer set. TCRdb passed the multiplex PCR reads through MiXCR, listing each CDR3 protein once. The sample lists approximately 610,000 distinct CDR3 sequences; roughly 14% were seen once. Uncontrolled infection, other autoimmune disease, pregnancy or lactation disqualified patients from enrolment. Diagnosis relied on clinical symptoms, serum thyroxine and TRAb, thyroid ultrasound and orbital computed tomography. These data come from a study of T cells in Graves' hyperthyroidism and ophthalmopathy. The wider study: Upon initial diagnosis and before any treatment, peripheral blood was collected. Study-wide points: For ophthalmopathy, model prediction preceded onset by a median 6.5 months.

Germline V gene sequence: CDR1 WNHNN, CDR2 SYGVQD (reference sequence). After removal of 6 bases from V and 6 bases from J, the junction contained 9 bases not matched to a gene. CDR3 length: 16 residues. The TCR was taken from a woman in her thirties or forties with Graves' ophthalmopathy. Sequenced: blood. V and J are TRBV10-1 and TRBJ2-7; TRBD2 agrees at 15 bases. CDR3 amino acids: CASSEPGTSGRSEQYF. CDR3 DNA sequence: TGCGCCAGCAGCGAACCCGGGACTAGCGGGAGGAGCGAGCAGTACTTC.